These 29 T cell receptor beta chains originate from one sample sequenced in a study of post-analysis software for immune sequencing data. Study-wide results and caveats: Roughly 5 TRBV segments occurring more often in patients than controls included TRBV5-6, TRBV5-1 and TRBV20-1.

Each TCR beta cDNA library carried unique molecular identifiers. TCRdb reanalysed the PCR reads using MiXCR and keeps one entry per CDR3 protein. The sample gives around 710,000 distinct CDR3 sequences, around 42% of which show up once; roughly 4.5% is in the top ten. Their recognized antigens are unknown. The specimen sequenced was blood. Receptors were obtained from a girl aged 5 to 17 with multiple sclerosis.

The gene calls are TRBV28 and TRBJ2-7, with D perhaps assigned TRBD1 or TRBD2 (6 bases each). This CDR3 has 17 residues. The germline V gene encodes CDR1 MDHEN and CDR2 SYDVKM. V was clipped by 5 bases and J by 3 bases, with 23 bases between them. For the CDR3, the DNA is TGTGCCAGCAGTCTACTCCCTCCCGGGGGCAGGGTCTACGAGCAGTACTTC. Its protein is CASSLLPPGGRVYEQYF.

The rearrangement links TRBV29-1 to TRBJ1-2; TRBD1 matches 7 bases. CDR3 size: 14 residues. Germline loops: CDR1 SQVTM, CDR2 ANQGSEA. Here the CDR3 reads CSVPPRQGNYGYTF. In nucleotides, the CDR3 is TGCAGTGTTCCCCCCAGACAGGGCAACTATGGCTACACCTTC.

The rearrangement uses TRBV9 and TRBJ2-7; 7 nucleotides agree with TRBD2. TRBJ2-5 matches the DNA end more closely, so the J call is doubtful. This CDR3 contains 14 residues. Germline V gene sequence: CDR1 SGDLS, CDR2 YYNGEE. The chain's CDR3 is CASSVGRGTGTQYF. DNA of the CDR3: TGTGCCAGCAGCGTAGGGCGGGGGACGGGGACCCAGTACTTC.

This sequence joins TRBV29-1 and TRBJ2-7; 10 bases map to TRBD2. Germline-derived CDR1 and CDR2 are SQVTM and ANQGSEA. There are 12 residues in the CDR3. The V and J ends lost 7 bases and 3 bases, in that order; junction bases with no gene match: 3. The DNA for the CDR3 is TGCAGCGCGGGACTAGCGAACTACGAGCAGTACTTC. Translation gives CSAGLANYEQYF.

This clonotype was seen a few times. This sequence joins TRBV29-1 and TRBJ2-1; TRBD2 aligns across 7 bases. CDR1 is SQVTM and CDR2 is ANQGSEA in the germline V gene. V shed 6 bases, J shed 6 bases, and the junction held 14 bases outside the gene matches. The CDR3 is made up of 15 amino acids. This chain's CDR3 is CSVVTSPRGGNEQFF. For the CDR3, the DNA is TGCAGCGTGGTGACTAGCCCCCGAGGAGGCAATGAGCAGTTCTTC.

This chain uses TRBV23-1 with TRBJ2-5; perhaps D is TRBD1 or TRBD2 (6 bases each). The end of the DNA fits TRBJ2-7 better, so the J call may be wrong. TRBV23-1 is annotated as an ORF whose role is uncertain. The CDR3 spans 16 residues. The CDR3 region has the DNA TGCGCCAGCAGTCAAACCCCGGTAGGGGGGCGCCACGAGCAGTACTTC. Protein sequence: CASSQTPVGGRHEQYF.

The CDR3 DNA follows: TGCAGTGCTAGAGATCTCTGGGCAGGGGGAGATCAGCCCCAGCATTTT. Residues: CSARDLWAGGDQPQHF. The chain couples TRBV20-1 to TRBJ1-5; 7 nucleotides match TRBD1. Trimming cost V 0 bases and J 5 bases; bases outside gene matches: 10. The V gene's germline CDR1 is DFQATT and CDR2 SNEGSKA (reference sequence). CDR3 length: 16 amino acids.

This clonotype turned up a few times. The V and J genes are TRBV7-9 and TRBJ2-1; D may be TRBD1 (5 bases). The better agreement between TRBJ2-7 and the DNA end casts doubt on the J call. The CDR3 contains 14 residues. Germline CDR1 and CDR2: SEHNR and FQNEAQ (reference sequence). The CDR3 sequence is CASSSHRSYNEQYF. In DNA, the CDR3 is TGTGCCAGCAGCTCCCACAGGAGCTACAATGAGCAGTACTTC.

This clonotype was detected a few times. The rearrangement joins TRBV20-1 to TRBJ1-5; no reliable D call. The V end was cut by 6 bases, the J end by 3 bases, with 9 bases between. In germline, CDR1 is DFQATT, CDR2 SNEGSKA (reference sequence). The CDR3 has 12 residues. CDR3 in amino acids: CSAQHSNQPQHF. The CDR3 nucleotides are TGCAGTGCCCAGCACTCCAATCAGCCCCAGCATTTT.

This chain's CDR3 is CASRRGGEADTQYF. Here the CDR3 DNA reads TGCGCCAGCAGGCGGGGAGGTGAGGCAGATACGCAGTATTTT. The rearrangement links TRBV4-1 to TRBJ2-3; D possibly corresponds to TRBD2 (6 bases). The germline V gene encodes CDR1 MGHRA and CDR2 YSYEKL. Trimming removed 6 bases at V and 4 bases at J, with 14 bases between. This CDR3 spans 14 amino acids.

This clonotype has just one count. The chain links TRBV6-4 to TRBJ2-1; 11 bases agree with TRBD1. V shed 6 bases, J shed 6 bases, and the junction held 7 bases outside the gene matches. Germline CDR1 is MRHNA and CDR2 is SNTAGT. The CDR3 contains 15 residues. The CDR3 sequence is CASSAGTGGLNEQFF. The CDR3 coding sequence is TGTGCCAGCAGCGCCGGGACAGGGGGGCTCAATGAGCAGTTCTTC.

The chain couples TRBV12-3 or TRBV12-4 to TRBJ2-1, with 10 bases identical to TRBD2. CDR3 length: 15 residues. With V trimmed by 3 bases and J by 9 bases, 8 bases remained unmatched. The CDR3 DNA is TGTGCCAGCAGTTTTAGGGGACTAGCGCTCGGTGAGCAGTTCTTC. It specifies CASSFRGLALGEQFF.

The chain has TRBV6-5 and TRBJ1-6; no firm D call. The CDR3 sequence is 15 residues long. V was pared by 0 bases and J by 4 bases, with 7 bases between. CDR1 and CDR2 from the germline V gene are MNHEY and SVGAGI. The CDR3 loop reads CASSYSAPYNSPLHF. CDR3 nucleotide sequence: TGTGCCAGCAGTTACTCGGCCCCATATAATTCACCCCTCCACTTT.

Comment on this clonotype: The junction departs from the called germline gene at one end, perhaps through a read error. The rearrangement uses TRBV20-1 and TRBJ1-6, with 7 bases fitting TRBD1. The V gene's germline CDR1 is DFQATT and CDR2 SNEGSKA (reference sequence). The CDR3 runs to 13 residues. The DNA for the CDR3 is TGCAGTGCTGGAACAGGGGTGGGTTCACCCCCCCACTTT. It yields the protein CSAGTGVGSPPHF.

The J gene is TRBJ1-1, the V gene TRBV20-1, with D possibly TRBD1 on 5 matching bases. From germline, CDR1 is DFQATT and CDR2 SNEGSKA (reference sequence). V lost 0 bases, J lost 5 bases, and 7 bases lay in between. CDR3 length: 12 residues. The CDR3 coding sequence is TGCAGTGCTAGAGAAGGGGAAACTGAAGCTTTCTTT. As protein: CSAREGETEAFF.

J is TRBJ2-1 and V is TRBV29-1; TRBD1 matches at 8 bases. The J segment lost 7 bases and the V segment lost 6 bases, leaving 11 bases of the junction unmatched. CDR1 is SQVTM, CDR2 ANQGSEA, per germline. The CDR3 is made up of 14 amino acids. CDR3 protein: CSVRNRGELNEQFF. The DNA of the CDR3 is TGCAGCGTCCGGAACAGGGGGGAGTTGAATGAGCAGTTCTTC.

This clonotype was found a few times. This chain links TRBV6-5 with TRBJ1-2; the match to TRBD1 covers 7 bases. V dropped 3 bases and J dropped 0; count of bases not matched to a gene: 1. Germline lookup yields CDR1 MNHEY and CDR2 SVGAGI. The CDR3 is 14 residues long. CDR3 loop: CASSYQGANYGYTF. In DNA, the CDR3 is TGTGCCAGCAGTTATCAGGGGGCTAACTATGGCTACACCTTC.

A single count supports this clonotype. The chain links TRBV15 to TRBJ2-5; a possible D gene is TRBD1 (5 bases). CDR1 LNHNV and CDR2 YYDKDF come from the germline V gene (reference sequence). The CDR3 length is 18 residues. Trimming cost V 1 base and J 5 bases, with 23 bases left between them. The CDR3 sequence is CATSRGLLVTGAGETQYF. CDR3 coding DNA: TGTGCCACCAGCAGAGGGCTTCTTGTCACTGGGGCAGGGGAGACCCAGTACTTC.

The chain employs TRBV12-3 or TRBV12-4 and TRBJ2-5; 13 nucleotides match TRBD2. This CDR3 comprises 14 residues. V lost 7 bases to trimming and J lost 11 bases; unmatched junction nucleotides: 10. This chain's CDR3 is CASTWGLAGYGQYF. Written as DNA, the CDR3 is TGTGCCAGCACCTGGGGACTAGCGGGATACGGGCAGTACTTC.

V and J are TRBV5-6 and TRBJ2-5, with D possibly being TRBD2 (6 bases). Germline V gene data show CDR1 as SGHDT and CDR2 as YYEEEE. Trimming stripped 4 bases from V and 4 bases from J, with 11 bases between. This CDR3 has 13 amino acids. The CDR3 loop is CASSQPSAETQYF. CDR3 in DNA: TGTGCCAGCAGCCAACCTAGCGCAGAGACCCAGTACTTC.

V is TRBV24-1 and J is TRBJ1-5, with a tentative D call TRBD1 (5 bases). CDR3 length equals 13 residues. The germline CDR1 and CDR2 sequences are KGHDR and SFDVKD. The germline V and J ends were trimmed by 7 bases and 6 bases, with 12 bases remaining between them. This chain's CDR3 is CATSTGGSQPQHF. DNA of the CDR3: TGTGCCACCAGCACAGGCGGTAGTCAGCCCCAGCATTTT.

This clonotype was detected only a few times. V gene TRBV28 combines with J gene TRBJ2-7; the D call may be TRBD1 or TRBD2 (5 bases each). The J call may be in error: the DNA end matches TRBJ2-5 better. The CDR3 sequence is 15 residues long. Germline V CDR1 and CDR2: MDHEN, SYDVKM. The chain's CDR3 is CASSTHQGARETQYF. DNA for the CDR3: TGTGCCAGCAGTACGCATCAGGGAGCGAGGGAGACCCAGTACTTC.

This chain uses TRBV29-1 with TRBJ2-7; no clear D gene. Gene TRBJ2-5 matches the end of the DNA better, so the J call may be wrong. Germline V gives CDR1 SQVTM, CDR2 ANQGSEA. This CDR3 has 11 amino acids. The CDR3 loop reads CSVEVWETQYF. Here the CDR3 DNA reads TGCAGCGTTGAAGTGTGGGAGACCCAGTACTTC.

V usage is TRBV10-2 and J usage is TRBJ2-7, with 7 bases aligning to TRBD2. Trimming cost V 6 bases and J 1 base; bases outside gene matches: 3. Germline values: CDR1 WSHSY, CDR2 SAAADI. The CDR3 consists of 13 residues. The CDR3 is CASRPSGSYEQYF. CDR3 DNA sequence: TGCGCCAGCAGGCCTAGCGGTTCCTACGAGCAGTACTTC.

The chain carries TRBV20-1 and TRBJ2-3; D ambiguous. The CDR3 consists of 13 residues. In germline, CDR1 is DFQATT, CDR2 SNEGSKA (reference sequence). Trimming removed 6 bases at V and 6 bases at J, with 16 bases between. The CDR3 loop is CSAPWDAHDTQYF. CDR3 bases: TGCAGTGCCCCCTGGGATGCACACGATACGCAGTATTTT.

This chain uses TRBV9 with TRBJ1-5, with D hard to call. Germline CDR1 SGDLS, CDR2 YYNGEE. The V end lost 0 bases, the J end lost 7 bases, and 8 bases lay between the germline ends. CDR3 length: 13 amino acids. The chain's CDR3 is CASSVDSRQPQHF. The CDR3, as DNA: TGTGCCAGCAGCGTAGATTCGCGGCAGCCCCAGCATTTT.

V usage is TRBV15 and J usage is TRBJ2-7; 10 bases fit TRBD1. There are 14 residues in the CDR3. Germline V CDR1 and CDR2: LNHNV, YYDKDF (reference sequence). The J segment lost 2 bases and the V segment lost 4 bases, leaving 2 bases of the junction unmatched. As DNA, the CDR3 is TGTGCCACCAGCATAGACAGGGGGCCCTACGAGCAGTACTTC. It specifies CATSIDRGPYEQYF.

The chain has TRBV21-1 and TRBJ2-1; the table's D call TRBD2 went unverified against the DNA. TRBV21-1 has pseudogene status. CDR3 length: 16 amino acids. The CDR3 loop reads CASSKEASGVYNEQFF. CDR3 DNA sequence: TGTGCCAGCAGCAAAGAGGCTAGCGGGGTTTACAATGAGCAGTTCTTC.

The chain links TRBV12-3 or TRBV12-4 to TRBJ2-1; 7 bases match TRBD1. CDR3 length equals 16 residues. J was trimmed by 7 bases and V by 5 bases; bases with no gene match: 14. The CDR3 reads CASSPRDSWKGNEQFF. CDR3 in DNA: TGTGCCAGCAGTCCCCGGGACAGTTGGAAAGGGAATGAGCAGTTCTTC.